The source of this T cell receptor (beta chain) is a study of blood T cells in healthy people across ages. A second PCR, run for about 6 to 11 cycles, used a sample-barcoded 5' primer plus a J-beta primer mix. In TCRdb, the 5' RACE reads were re-called with MiXCR into one record per CDR3 protein. Of about 800,000 distinct CDR3 sequences listed, about 62% were seen once; the top ten hold about 20%. Germline lookup yields CDR1 SGHVS and CDR2 FQNEAQ. The CDR3 has 17 residues. V dropped 5 bases and J dropped 1; count of bases not matched to a gene: 9. Each individual donor underwent a draw of roughly 10 milliliters of peripheral blood.

The TCR was taken from a man aged 25-40 years in good health. The source material was blood. This rearrangement joins TRBV7-8 to TRBJ2-3; 10 nucleotides match TRBD2. The CDR3 nucleotides read TGTGCCAGCAGCGACAAAGGCCTAGCGGGGGGCACAGATACGCAGTATTTT. Encoded protein: CASSDKGLAGGTDTQYF. The complete variable domain, with remaining parts taken from reference TRBV7-8 and TRBJ2-3, reads GAGVSQSPRYKVAKRGQDVALRCDPISGHVSLFWYQQALGQGPEFLTYFQNEAQLDKSGLPSDRFFAERPEGSVSTLKIQRTQQEDSAVYLCASSDKGLAGGTDTQYFGPGTRLTVL.